The present TCR beta chain was sequenced within a study of blood T cell repertoires in COVID-19. After removal of 4 bases from V and 2 bases from J, the junction contained 8 bases not matched to a gene. Per the germline V gene, CDR1 is MGHRA and CDR2 is YSYEKL. The CDR3 extends over 16 amino acids. Under the authors' procedure: Amplification of reference gene primers was used by the study to estimate nucleated cell counts. The data were produced by immunoSEQ multiplex PCR, yet TCRdb's version contains in-frame clones alone and is incomplete. V, J and clone size reflect that table, while D and trimming were determined from the DNA. The table shows a few hundred thousand clones, with around 92% occurring only once.

The sample taken for sequencing was peripheral blood. V is TRBV4-1 and J is TRBJ2-7; 10 bases line up with TRBD1. The clonotype comes from a man aged 18 to 30 who had recovered from COVID-19. CDR3 sequence reads: CASSRTGTGVPYEQYF. The CDR3 DNA sequence: TGCGCCAGCAGCCGAACGGGGACAGGGGTCCCCTACGAGCAGTACTTC.